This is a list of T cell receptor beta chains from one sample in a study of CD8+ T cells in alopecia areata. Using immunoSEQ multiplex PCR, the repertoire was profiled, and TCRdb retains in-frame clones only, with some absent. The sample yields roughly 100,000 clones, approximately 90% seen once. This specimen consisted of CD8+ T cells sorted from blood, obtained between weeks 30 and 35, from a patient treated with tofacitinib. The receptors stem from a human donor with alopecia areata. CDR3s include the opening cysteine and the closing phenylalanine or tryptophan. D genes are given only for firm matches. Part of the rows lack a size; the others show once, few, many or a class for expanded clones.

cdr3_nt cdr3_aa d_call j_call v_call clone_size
TGTGCCACCAGCAGGCCGACTAGCGGAGGTGAGCAGTTCTTC CATSRPTSGGEQFF TRBD2 TRBJ2-1 TRBV15 -
TGTGCCAGCACCGACAGTACCTACGAGCAGTACTTC CASTDSTYEQYF - TRBJ2-7 TRBV2 -
TGTGCCAGCTCGCAGACTGTTGACAATTCTGGGGCCAACGTCCTGACTTTC CASSQTVDNSGANVLTF - TRBJ2-6 TRBV18 -
TGTGCCAGCAGCCTTAGCGGCACCGGAGGCAATGAGCAGTTCTTC CASSLSGTGGNEQFF - TRBJ2-1 TRBV9 -
TGTGCCAGCAGTTACGGGTTGAACACCGGGGAGCTGTTTTTT CASSYGLNTGELFF - TRBJ2-2 TRBV6-5 few
TGTGCCAGCATTCGCCCGATGAACACTGAAGCTTTCTTT CASIRPMNTEAFF - TRBJ1-1 TRBV6-6 -
TGCGCCAGCAGCCAAGAATGGCGGGGGGCCCCCTACGAGCAGTACTTC CASSQEWRGAPYEQYF TRBD2 TRBJ2-7 TRBV4-1 -
TGTGCCAGCAGCGTAACCTTAGGAGACAGGGGGATCACTGAAGCTTTCTTT CASSVTLGDRGITEAFF TRBD1 TRBJ1-1 TRBV9 -
TGTGCCAGCAGCCTCCAGGGGGGCAGCACAGATACGCAGTATTTT CASSLQGGSTDTQYF - TRBJ2-3 TRBV9 few
TGTGCCAGCAGCCCCGGACTAGCGGGGAGGGCAGATACGCAGTATTTT CASSPGLAGRADTQYF TRBD2 TRBJ2-3 TRBV5-4 -
TGTGCCAGCAGCGTCCCGAACACCGGGGAGCTGTTTTTT CASSVPNTGELFF - TRBJ2-2 TRBV9 -
TGTGCCAGCAGCCGAGATGGGGTGGGATCCTACGAGCAGTACTTC CASSRDGVGSYEQYF - TRBJ2-7 TRBV5-4 -
TGCAGCGTTGAACAGGACAGGGGGATCTTTCGGGAGACCCAGTACTTC CSVEQDRGIFRETQYF TRBD1 TRBJ2-5 TRBV29-1 -
TGTGCCAGCAGTTTAGACGGACCGAACACTGAAGCTTTCTTT CASSLDGPNTEAFF - TRBJ1-1 TRBV6-5 -
TGTGCCAGCAGCTTGGACACCGGGCCCTCCTACGAGCAGTACTTC CASSLDTGPSYEQYF - TRBJ2-7 TRBV7-6 -
TGCGCCAGCAGCCAAGAATGGGGCCACGAGCAGTACTTC CASSQEWGHEQYF - TRBJ2-7 TRBV4-1 -
TGTGCCAGCAGCGTACCCACGGCCTCCTACGAGCAGTACTTC CASSVPTASYEQYF - TRBJ2-7 TRBV5-6 -
TGTGCTAGCAGCCTCCGGGCACAAGAGACCCAGTACTTC CASSLRAQETQYF - TRBJ2-5 TRBV7-7 -
TGCGCCAGCAGCCAGGGGACGGGTAACTACGAGCAGTACTTC CASSQGTGNYEQYF - TRBJ2-7 TRBV4-1 -
TGTGCCAGCAGCTTAGGGATAGCGGGGGACAGCACAGATACGCAGTATTTT CASSLGIAGDSTDTQYF TRBD2 TRBJ2-3 TRBV13 -
TGTGCCAGCAGTGACGGGAACGCGGGGTCCCTATATGGCTACACCTTC CASSDGNAGSLYGYTF - TRBJ1-2 TRBV5-6 -
TGTGCCACCACGGGGGTCCCCTCCAATCAGCCCCAGCATTTT CATTGVPSNQPQHF - TRBJ1-5 TRBV19 -